The following is a T cell receptor (beta chain) sequence with its context. Its antigen is still unknown. It has no much larger one-base neighbor in the sample; base qualities were not kept. The donors belonged to the validation cohort of about 120 subjects, which was separate from the roughly 700-subject first cohort. This sample is drawn from a study of cytomegalovirus exposure and HLA in healthy donors (TCRdb year 2017). As for the study more broadly: The 666 repertoires of the first cohort and the roughly 120 validation repertoires were produced on the same platform, according to a later analysis. To predict cytomegalovirus infection status, the study brought together high-throughput TCR immunosequencing, statistical association of individual TCRs with disease status, and machine learning. Along with the approximately 650-subject first cohort, a separate validation cohort of roughly 110 different subjects was used. The study aimed to test whether signatures of past pathogen exposure could be identified by cataloging public T cell receptors. The study at large found these results: Most TCR sequences were observed very rarely across donors, whereas some public TCRs were present in many individuals. A later analysis found that TCRs clustered in the first cohort also tended to co-occur in the 100 to 150 validation repertoires, with 90% to 95% of cluster scores above 0. A later analysis lacked HLA typing for the validation cohort, so it scored co-occurrence in that cohort across all 130 or so repertoires. The authors suggested that the approach could potentially be generalized to other disease states and immunological phenotypes. In vitro tests confirmed that a few of the cytomegalovirus-associated TCR beta chains recognize cytomegalovirus antigens. In the study, roughly 160 TCR beta chains were listed as associated with cytomegalovirus. In both the original and validation cohorts, the classifier was reported to diagnose cytomegalovirus status with high specificity and sensitivity.

Receptor amplification or capture employed the immunoSEQ multiplex PCR assay. In the paper's pipeline: To diagnose cytomegalovirus status from the catalog of TCR beta chain sequences, a statistical classification framework was built. TCRdb stores this immuneACCESS table with in-frame sequences only. Part of the clones is absent; in the studies checked, under half of the shortfall reflects unresolved V genes, and no reason is known for the rest. From that table come the V and J calls and clone size; the DNA was used to work out D and trimming. The sample data list under 200,000 clones, and over 65% of these were observed just once. Clones ranked in the top ten supply approximately 7% of the sample. Sequencing was carried out using PBMCs. This clonotype was obtained from a man in his late teens or twenties in good health and CMV-seropositive.

The DNA reads as follows: TGTGCCAGCAGCAAACTAGCGGAGGGGGATACGCAGTATTTT. Its coded protein is CASSKLAEGDTQYF. The V and J segments used are TRBV21-1 and TRBJ2-3; the table's D call TRBD2 went unverified against the DNA. TRBV21-1 is a listed pseudogene. The CDR3 runs 14 amino acids, cysteine and phenylalanine included. Just the 42-base CDR3 DNA is kept, in frame starting at base 1.